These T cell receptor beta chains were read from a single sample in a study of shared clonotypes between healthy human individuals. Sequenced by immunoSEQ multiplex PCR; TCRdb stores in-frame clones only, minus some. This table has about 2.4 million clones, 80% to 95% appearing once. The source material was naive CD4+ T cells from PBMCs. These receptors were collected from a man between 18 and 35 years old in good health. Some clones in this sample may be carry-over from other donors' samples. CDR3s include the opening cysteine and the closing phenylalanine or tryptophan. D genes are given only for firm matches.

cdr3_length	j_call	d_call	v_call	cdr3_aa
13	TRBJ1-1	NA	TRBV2	CASRNGFDTEAFF
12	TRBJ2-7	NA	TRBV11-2	CASSRLSYEQYF
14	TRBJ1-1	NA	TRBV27	CASSPRTVYTEAFF
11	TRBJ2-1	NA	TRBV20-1	CSATLAIEQFF
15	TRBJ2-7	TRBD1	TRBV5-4	CASSLAGTGIAEQYF
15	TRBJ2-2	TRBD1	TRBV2	CASSPRQGIVGELFF
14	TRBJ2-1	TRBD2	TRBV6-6	CASNFGSGRGEQFF
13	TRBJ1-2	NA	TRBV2	CASGAGPATGYTF
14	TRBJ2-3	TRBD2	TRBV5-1	CASSFGRATDTQYF
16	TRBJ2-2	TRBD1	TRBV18	CASSPPRTGPTGELFF
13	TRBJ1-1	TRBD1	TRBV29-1	CSVPTKGAPEAFF
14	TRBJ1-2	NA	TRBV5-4	CASSPGSRTYGYTF
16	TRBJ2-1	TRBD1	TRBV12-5	CASGPQGTGGSTRQFF
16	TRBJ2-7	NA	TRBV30	CAWRPLGAEDPHEQYF
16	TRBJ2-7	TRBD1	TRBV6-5	CASSYSHRDSSYEQYF
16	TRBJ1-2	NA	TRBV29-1	CSVEEGSLSLGYGYTF
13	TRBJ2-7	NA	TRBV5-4	CASSLVGSGEQYF
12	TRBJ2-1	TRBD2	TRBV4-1	CASSLRGDEQFF